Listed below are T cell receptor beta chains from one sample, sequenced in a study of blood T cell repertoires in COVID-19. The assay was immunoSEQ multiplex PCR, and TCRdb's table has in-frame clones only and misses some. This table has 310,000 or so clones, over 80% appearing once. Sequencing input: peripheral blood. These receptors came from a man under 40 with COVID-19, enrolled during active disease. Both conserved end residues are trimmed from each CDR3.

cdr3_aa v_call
SASRTNPGGEQY TRBV20-1
ASSQDGGNEQF TRBV4-2
ASSQEGPGTGTYEQY TRBV4-2
ASSERGWDRTYEQY TRBV2
ASSLTQGAGANVLT TRBV19
ASSPLSPGTGSDYEQY TRBV18
ASSQNHYGYT TRBV19
ASSLNRYGSGYEQY TRBV7-2
ASSERGADTQY TRBV19
ASSLTGAGGANVLT TRBV11-2
ASMDRSSYNSPLH TRBV27
ASSPPRQGISSYEQY TRBV10-1
ATSDPSDTYEQY TRBV24-1
ASTLAQGYEQY TRBV27
ASSLPGGSGANVLT TRBV6-2/TRBV6-3
ASSELIGTSGNNEQF TRBV10-2
ASSLGPSGAYEQY TRBV11-2
ASRKAIGTGAFSGANVLT TRBV27
ASSQGYYGYT TRBV25-1
ASSLRQPPREQY TRBV13
AISEGGGSSYEQY TRBV10-3
ASSPELNTIY TRBV3-1/TRBV3-2
ASSLVEHNEQF TRBV7-2
ASSYSRLPLPDTQY TRBV6-5